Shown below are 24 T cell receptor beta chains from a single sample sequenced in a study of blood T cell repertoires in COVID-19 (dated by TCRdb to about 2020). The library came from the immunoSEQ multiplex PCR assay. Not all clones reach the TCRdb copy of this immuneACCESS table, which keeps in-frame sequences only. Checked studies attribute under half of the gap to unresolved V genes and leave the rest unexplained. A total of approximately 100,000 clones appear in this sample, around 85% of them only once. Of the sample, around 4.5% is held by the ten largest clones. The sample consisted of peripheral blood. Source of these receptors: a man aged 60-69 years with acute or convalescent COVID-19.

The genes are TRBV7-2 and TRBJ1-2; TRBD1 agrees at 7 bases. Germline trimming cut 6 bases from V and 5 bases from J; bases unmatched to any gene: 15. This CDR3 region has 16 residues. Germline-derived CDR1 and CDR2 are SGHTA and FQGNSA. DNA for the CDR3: TGTGCCAGCAGTTATGGAACAGGGGTAATTTTTTATGGCTACACCTTC. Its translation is CASSYGTGVIFYGYTF.

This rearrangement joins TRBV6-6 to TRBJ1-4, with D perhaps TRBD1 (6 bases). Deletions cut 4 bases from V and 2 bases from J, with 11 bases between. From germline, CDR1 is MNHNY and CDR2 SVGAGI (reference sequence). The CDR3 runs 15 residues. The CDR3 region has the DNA TGTGCCAGCAGTTCAGGGGATGGGACTAATGAAAAACTGTTTTTT. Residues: CASSSGDGTNEKLFF.

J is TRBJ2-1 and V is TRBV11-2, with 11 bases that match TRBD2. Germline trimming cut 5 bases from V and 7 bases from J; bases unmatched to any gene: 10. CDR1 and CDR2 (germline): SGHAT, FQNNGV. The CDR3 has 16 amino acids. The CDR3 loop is CASSILAGGPMNEQFF. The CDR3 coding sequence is TGTGCCAGCAGCATATTAGCGGGAGGGCCTATGAATGAGCAGTTCTTC.

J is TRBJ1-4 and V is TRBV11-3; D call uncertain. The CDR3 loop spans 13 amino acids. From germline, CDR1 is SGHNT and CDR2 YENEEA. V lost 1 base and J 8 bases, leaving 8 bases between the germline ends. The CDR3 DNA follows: TGTGCCAGCAGCTTAGCGGGAGCCGAAAAACTGTTTTTT. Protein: CASSLAGAEKLFF.

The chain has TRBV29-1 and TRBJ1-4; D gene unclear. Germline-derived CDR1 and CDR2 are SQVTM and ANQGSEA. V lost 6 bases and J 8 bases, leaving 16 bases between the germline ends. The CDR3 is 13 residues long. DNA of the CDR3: TGCAGCGTCCGACGCGGTTCTTACGAAAAACTGTTTTTT. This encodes CSVRRGSYEKLFF. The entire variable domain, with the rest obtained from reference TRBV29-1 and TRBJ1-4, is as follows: SAVISQKPSRDICQRGTSLTIQCQVDSQVTMMFWYRQQPGQSLTLIATANQGSEATYESGFVIDKFPISRPNLTFSTLTVSNMSPEDSSIYLCSVRRGSYEKLFFGSGTQLSVL.

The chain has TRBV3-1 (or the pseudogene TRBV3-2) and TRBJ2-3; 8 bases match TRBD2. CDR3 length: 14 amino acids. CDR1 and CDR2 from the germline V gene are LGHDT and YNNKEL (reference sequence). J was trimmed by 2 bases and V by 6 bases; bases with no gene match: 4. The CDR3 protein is CASRTSGATDTQYF. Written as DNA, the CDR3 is TGTGCCAGCAGAACTAGCGGAGCCACAGATACGCAGTATTTT.

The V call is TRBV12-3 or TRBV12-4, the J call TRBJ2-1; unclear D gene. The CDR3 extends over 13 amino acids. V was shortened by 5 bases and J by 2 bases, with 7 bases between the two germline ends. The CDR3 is CASSEQPYNEQFF. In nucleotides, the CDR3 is TGTGCCAGCAGTGAACAACCCTACAATGAGCAGTTCTTC.

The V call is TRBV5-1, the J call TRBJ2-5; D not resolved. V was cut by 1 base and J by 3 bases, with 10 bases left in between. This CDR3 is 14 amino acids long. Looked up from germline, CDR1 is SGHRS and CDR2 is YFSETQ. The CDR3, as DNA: TGCGCCAGCAGCTTGTCTGAGAGAAAAGAGACCCAGTACTTC. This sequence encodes CASSLSERKETQYF.

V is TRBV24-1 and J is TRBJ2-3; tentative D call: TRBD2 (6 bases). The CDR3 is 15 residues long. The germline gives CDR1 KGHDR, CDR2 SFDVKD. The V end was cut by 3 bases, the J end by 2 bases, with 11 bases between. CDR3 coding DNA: TGTGCCACCAGTGATACCGGCGGGAACACAGATACGCAGTATTTT. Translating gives CATSDTGGNTDTQYF.

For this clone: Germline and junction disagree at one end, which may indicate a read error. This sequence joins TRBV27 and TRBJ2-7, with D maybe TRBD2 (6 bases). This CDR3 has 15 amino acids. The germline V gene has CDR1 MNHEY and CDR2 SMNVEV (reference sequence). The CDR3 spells CASSSGSAGTYEQCF. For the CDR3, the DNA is TGTGCCAGCAGTTCAGGTAGCGCGGGAACCTACGAGCAGTGCTTC.

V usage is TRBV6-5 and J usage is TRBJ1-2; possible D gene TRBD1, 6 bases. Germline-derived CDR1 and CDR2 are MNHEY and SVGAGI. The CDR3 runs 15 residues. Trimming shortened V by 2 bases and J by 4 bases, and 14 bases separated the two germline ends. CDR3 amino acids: CASSYGLGAGYGYTF. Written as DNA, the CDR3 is TGTGCCAGCAGTTACGGTTTGGGGGCAGGCTATGGCTACACCTTC.

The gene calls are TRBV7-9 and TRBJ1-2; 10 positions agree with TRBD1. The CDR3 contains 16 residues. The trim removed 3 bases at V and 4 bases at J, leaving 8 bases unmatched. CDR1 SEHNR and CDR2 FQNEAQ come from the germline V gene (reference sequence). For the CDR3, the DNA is TGTGCCAGCAGCTTGTGGGGACAGGGGATCTTCTATGGCTACACCTTC. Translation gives CASSLWGQGIFYGYTF.

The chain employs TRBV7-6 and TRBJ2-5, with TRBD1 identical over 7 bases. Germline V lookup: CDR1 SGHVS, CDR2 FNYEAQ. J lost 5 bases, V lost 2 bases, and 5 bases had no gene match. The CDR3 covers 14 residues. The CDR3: CASSLPDRVETQYF. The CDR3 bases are TGTGCCAGCAGCTTACCCGACAGGGTCGAGACCCAGTACTTC.

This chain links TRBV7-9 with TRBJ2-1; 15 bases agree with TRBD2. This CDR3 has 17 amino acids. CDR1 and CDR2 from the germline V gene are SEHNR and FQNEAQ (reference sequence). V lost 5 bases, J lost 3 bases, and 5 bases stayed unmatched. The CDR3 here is CASSPRGLAGGYNEQFF. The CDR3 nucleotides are TGTGCCAGCAGCCCCAGGGGACTAGCGGGAGGCTACAATGAGCAGTTCTTC.

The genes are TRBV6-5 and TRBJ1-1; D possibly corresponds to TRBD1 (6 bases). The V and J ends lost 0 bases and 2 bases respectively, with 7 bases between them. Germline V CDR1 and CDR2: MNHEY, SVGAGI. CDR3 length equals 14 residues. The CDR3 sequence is CASSYSTGNTEAFF. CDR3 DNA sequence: TGTGCCAGCAGTTACTCGACAGGCAACACTGAAGCTTTCTTT.

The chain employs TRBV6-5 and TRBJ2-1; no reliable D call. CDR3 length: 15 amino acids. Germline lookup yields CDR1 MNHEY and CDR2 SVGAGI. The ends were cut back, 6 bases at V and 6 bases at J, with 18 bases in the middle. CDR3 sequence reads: CASRDAGPIVNEQFF. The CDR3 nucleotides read TGTGCCAGCAGAGACGCTGGGCCGATCGTCAATGAGCAGTTCTTC.

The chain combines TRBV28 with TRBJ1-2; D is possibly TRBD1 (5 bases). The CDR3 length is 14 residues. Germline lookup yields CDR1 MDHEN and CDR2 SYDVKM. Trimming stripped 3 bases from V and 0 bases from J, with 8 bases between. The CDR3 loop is CASSLGRANYGYTF. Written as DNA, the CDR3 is TGTGCCAGCAGTTTGGGCAGGGCTAACTATGGCTACACCTTC.

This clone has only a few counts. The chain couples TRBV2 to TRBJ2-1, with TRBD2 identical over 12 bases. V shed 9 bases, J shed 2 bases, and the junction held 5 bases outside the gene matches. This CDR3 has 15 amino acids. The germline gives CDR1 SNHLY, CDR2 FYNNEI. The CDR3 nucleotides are TGTGCCAGGACACTAGCGGGAGGTACCTACAATGAGCAGTTCTTC. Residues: CARTLAGGTYNEQFF.

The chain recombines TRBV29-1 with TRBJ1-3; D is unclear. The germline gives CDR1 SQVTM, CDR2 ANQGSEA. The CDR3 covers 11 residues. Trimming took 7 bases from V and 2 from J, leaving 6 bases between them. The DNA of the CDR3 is TGCAGCGGTCTCGCTGGAAACACCATATATTTT. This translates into CSGLAGNTIYF.

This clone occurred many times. CDR3 sequence: CASSQVGTGMYEQYF. CDR3 sequence (DNA): TGTGCCAGCAGCCAAGTCGGGACAGGGATGTACGAGCAGTACTTC. The chain is built from TRBV14 and TRBJ2-7; 9 bases line up with TRBD1. V was pared by 1 base and J by 4 bases, with 5 bases of the junction left unmatched. Germline V gene data show CDR1 as SGHDN and CDR2 as FVKESK. The CDR3 extends over 15 amino acids.

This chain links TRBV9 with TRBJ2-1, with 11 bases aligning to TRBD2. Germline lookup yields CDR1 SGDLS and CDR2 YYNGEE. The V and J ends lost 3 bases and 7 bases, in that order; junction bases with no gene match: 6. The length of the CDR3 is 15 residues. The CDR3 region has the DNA TGTGCCAGCAGCGATATAGCGGGGGGGCTAAATGAGCAGTTCTTC. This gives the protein CASSDIAGGLNEQFF.

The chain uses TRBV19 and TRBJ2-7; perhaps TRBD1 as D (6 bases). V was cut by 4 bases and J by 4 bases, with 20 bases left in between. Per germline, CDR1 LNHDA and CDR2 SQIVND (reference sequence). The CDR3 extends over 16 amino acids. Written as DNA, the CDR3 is TGTGCCAGTAGTACCGCCTTATCCAGGGGAATATACGAGCAGTACTTC. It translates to CASSTALSRGIYEQYF.

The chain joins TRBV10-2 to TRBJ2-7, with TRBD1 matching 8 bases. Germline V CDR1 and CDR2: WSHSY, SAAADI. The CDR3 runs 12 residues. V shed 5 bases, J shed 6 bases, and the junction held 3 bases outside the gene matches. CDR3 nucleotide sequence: TGCGCCAGCAGTCCCGGACAGGGCGAGCAGTACTTC. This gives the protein CASSPGQGEQYF.

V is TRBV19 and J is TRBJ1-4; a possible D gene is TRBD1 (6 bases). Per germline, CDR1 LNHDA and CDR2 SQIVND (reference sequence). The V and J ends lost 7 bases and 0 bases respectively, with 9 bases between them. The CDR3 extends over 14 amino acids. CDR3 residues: CASKGVATNEKLFF. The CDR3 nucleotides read TGTGCCAGTAAGGGGGTTGCAACTAATGAAAAACTGTTTTTT.